This T cell receptor (beta chain) emerged from a study of cytomegalovirus exposure and HLA in healthy donors. Germline CDR1 SGHAT, CDR2 FQNNGV. This CDR3 is 16 amino acids long. The J segment lost 8 bases and the V segment lost 2 bases, leaving 13 bases of the junction unmatched. PCR was performed using 60 Vbeta and 13 Jbeta primers. TCRdb keeps only in-frame clones here, not all; method: immunoSEQ multiplex PCR. The sample lists more than 90,000 clones, about 80% occurring once. The sequencing sample was made of PBMCs. The origin of this receptor is a man in his forties or fifties in good health and CMV-seronegative. The genes are TRBV11-2 and TRBJ1-1, with 8 bases fitting TRBD1. This CDR3 reads CASSLYAGGVGAEAFF. CDR3 DNA: TGTGCCAGCAGCTTATACGCAGGGGGCGTCGGAGCGGAAGCTTTCTTT. Looking up the rest from reference TRBV11-2 and TRBJ1-1 gives the full variable domain: EAGVAQSPRYKIIEKRQSVAFWCNPISGHATLYWYQQILGQGPKLLIQFQNNGVVDDSQLPKDRFSAERLKGVDSTLKIQPAKLEDSAVYLCASSLYAGGVGAEAFFGQGTRLTVV.